The clone carrying this T cell receptor beta chain has a count of ten or more. Time point specified: patch test 1, 2 weeks after DPC sensitization. Treatment here: therapeutic diphenylcyclopropenone sensitization with weekly scalp DPC. Whole blood that had not been fractionated was the source of extracted total RNA. This sample was included in a study of human T cells and chemical hapten exposure. Study context: Slight differences in pooled library volume were the main source of varying TCR yields across samples.

MiXCR was run by TCRdb on the RACE reads, yielding one entry per CDR3 protein. Among some 380,000 distinct CDR3 sequences listed, about 4.4% were seen once. This receptor was taken from a woman in her forties or fifties with alopecia areata. Some clones in this sample may be carry-over from other donors' samples. The source material was whole blood, sampled in connection with sensitization to the hapten diphenylcyclopropenone (DPC).

CDR3 protein: CASSYAVPSPHSPLHF. In DNA, the CDR3 is TGTGCCAGCAGTTATGCGGTTCCCTCGCCCCATTCACCCCTCCACTTT. The V call is TRBV6-6, the J call TRBJ1-6; D remains ambiguous. Per the germline V gene, CDR1 is MNHNY and CDR2 is SVGAGI (reference sequence). CDR3 length equals 16 residues. V lost 3 bases, J lost 8 bases, and 17 bases lay in between.